These 16 T cell receptor beta chains were sequenced from one sample in a study of long-term antiretroviral therapy in people with HIV (dated by TCRdb to 2022 to 2024). The immunoSEQ hsTCRB v3.0 assay was used at survey level resolution for TRB variable region sequencing. The clones in this table, taken by TCRdb from immuneACCESS, are in-frame only. Not every clone is retained; where verified, under half of the shortfall comes from an unresolved V gene, and the cause of the rest is unknown. This sample holds some 40,000 clones; approximately 87% were observed only once. The ten top clones hold less than 4.5% of the sample. Source: unsorted PBMCs, taken 1.2 years after starting antiretroviral therapy. The receptors derive from a woman aged 50 to 60 with HIV.

V gene TRBV6-1 combines with J gene TRBJ1-2, with 9 bases fitting TRBD1. The CDR3 is 20 amino acids. Germline values: CDR1 MNHNS, CDR2 SASEGT. Trimming at V came to 0 bases and at J to 5 bases, leaving 19 bases not matched to a gene. The CDR3 reads CASSEAPSGVTGGAGYGYTF. The DNA for the CDR3 is TGTGCCAGCAGTGAAGCTCCATCAGGGGTCACAGGGGGCGCGGGGTATGGCTACACCTTC.

The chain has TRBV7-8 and TRBJ2-7, with 8 bases matching TRBD1. This CDR3 is built from 16 residues. V shed 5 bases, J shed 3 bases, and the junction held 12 bases outside the gene matches. Germline assignment: CDR1 SGHVS and CDR2 FQNEAQ. CDR3 DNA: TGTGCCAGCAGCCCCGGAGGACAGGGAAGTATCTACGAGCAGTACTTC. It yields the protein CASSPGGQGSIYEQYF.

The V gene is TRBV19, the J gene TRBJ1-2, with D possibly matching TRBD1 (5 bases). The ends were cut back, 5 bases at V and 1 base at J, with 20 bases in the middle. Germline loops: CDR1 LNHDA, CDR2 SQIVND (reference sequence). The CDR3 covers 17 residues. The CDR3 is CASSRPGEAGVNYGYTF. CDR3 DNA sequence: TGTGCCAGTAGTCGTCCGGGGGAGGCAGGAGTTAACTATGGCTACACCTTC. Full variable domain (remainder filled in from reference TRBV19 and TRBJ1-2): DGGITQSPKYLFRKEGQNVTLSCEQNLNHDAMYWYRQDPGQGLRLIYYSQIVNDFQKGDIAEGYSVSREKKESFPLTVTSAQKNPTAFYLCASSRPGEAGVNYGYTFGSGTRLTVV.

This rearrangement joins TRBV19 to TRBJ1-1, with D perhaps matching TRBD1 (6 bases). V lost 7 bases and J 0 bases, leaving 12 bases between the germline ends. The CDR3 extends over 14 amino acids. The germline gives CDR1 LNHDA, CDR2 SQIVND (reference sequence). CDR3 in amino acids: CASNNGGLNTEAFF. The CDR3 DNA sequence: TGTGCCAGTAATAACGGGGGGCTGAACACTGAAGCTTTCTTT.

This clone was counted a few times. This rearrangement joins TRBV2 to TRBJ1-3; tentatively, D is TRBD1 (5 bases). The V and J ends lost 6 bases and 3 bases respectively, with 9 bases between them. The CDR3 sequence is 13 residues long. Germline V gene lookup returns CDR1 SNHLY and CDR2 FYNNEI. CDR3 region: CASRDRNGNTIYF. The CDR3 DNA sequence: TGTGCCAGCAGAGACAGAAATGGAAACACCATATATTTT.

The chain is built from TRBV18 and TRBJ1-5, with 7 bases fitting TRBD1. The CDR3 covers 16 residues. J lost 3 bases, V lost 3 bases, and 8 bases had no gene match. Germline CDR1 reads KGHSH; CDR2 reads LQKENI. CDR3 amino acids: CASSPNAGTDNQPQHF. CDR3 in DNA: TGTGCCAGCTCACCTAATGCCGGGACAGACAATCAGCCCCAGCATTTT. The variable domain in full, with the rest retrieved from reference TRBV18 and TRBJ1-5, is NAGVMQNPRHLVRRRGQEARLRCSPMKGHSHVYWYRQLPEEGLKFMVYLQKENIIDESGMPKERFSAEFPKEGPSILRIQQVVRGDSAAYFCASSPNAGTDNQPQHFGDGTRLSIL.

The genes are TRBV6-5 and TRBJ1-1; 10 bases align to TRBD1. The CDR3 runs to 15 residues. V gave up 6 bases and J gave up 4 bases; unmatched junction bases: 8. CDR1 is MNHEY and CDR2 is SVGAGI in the germline V gene. This CDR3 is CASSNSDRGSTEAFF. The CDR3 DNA sequence: TGTGCCAGCAGCAATTCGGACAGGGGGAGCACTGAAGCTTTCTTT.

This sequence joins TRBV6-5 and TRBJ1-6; no firm D call. The CDR3 is 14 residues long. Germline V gene lookup returns CDR1 MNHEY and CDR2 SVGAGI. With 6 bases removed from V and 9 bases from J, the gap between germline ends came to 15 bases. In DNA, the CDR3 is TGTGCCAGCAGAAGAAACCCGGGTGGTTCACCCCTCCACTTT. Its translation is CASRRNPGGSPLHF.

The rearrangement links TRBV7-4 to TRBJ2-3; TRBD1 aligns across 7 bases. This CDR3 comprises 16 residues. Germline loops: CDR1 SGHVT, CDR2 SQSDAQ. Trimming removed 2 bases from V and 2 bases from J; junction bases left unmatched: 7. CDR3 nucleotide sequence: TGTGCCAGCAGCTTAACACGGGACAGTTCCACAGATACGCAGTATTTT. As protein: CASSLTRDSSTDTQYF.

The V and J genes are TRBV5-1 and TRBJ2-2, with 8 bases aligning to TRBD2. After removal of 1 base from V and 4 bases from J, the junction contained 6 bases not matched to a gene. CDR3 size: 16 residues. The germline V gene has CDR1 SGHRS and CDR2 YFSETQ. Here the CDR3 DNA reads TGCGCCAGCAGCTTGTTGTCGGGGGGGAGCACCGGGGAGCTGTTTTTT. Protein sequence: CASSLLSGGSTGELFF.

This clone was detected only once. The rearrangement uses TRBV5-4 and TRBJ2-5; D ambiguous. V shed 0 bases and J shed 4 bases, with 13 bases lying between them. There are 15 residues in the CDR3. Germline assignment: CDR1 SGHNT and CDR2 YYREEE (reference sequence). The CDR3 sequence: CASSLARPKVETQYF. DNA for the CDR3: TGTGCCAGCAGCTTGGCTAGGCCCAAAGTAGAGACCCAGTACTTC.

V gene TRBV30 combines with J gene TRBJ2-7, with 11 bases that match TRBD2. Germline trimming cut 3 bases from V and 5 bases from J; bases unmatched to any gene: 6. Germline CDR1 GTSNPN, CDR2 SVGIG (reference sequence). The CDR3 is made up of 14 amino acids. CDR3: CAWRLAGGPDEQYF. The CDR3 bases are TGTGCCTGGAGGTTAGCGGGGGGGCCGGACGAGCAGTACTTC.

V usage is TRBV10-3 and J usage is TRBJ1-6, with TRBD1 matching over 8 bases. The germline V gene has CDR1 ENHRY and CDR2 SYGVKD. The V gene end was trimmed by 3 bases and the J gene end by 8 bases; junction bases not matched to a gene: 6. This CDR3 region has 15 residues. The CDR3 sequence is CAISDSGQADSPLHF. CDR3 DNA: TGTGCCATCAGTGATTCGGGACAGGCGGATTCACCCCTCCACTTT.

This clone came up a few times. The CDR3 protein is CASSRENYGYTF. CDR3 in DNA: TGTGCCAGCAGTAGGGAGAACTATGGCTACACCTTC. This chain joins TRBV2 and TRBJ1-2, with D unresolved. The germline V and J ends were trimmed by 5 bases and 2 bases, with 6 bases remaining between them. This CDR3 comprises 12 residues. Germline CDR1 SNHLY, CDR2 FYNNEI.

This sequence joins TRBV9 and TRBJ2-3; D not resolved. The CDR3 runs 13 residues. Germline assignment: CDR1 SGDLS and CDR2 YYNGEE. The germline V and J ends were trimmed by 1 base and 6 bases, with 9 bases remaining between them. In DNA, the CDR3 is TGTGCCAGCAGCGTAACCCCAGGCGATACGCAGTATTTT. Its protein is CASSVTPGDTQYF.

The chain links TRBV6-1 to TRBJ2-7; a possible D gene is TRBD2 (5 bases). In germline, CDR1 is MNHNS, CDR2 SASEGT. CDR3 length: 12 amino acids. V lost 11 bases and J 3 bases, leaving 14 bases between the germline ends. The CDR3 loop is CAASVSGYEQYF. DNA of the CDR3: TGTGCCGCTTCAGTGAGCGGCTACGAGCAGTACTTC.